This T cell receptor beta chain was recovered during a study of T cells in Graves' hyperthyroidism and ophthalmopathy. V lost 2 bases and J 4 bases, leaving 17 bases between the germline ends. The CDR3 runs to 16 residues. Per germline, CDR1 ENHRY and CDR2 SYGVKD. What was amplified from RNA transcripts were TCR beta CDR3 regions. HTBI primers were used for first-round RT-PCR of the TCR CDR3. One entry per CDR3 protein results from TCRdb running MiXCR on the multiplex PCR reads. The sample shows 500,000 to 550,000 distinct CDR3 sequences, less than 25% of them seen only once. The TCR originated in a man between 18 and 29 years old with Graves' hyperthyroidism. Sequenced sample: blood. This chain links TRBV10-3 with TRBJ1-2; D uncertain. CDR3 nucleotides: TGTGCCATCAGTGAGACTAGGAGGGATTCCTCCTATGGCTACACCTTC. Protein: CAISETRRDSSYGYTF.